Following are 5 T cell receptor beta chains from one sample sequenced in a study of Graves' ophthalmopathy and Graves' hyperthyroidism. Amplifying from RNA transcripts, the study obtained TCR beta CDR3 regions. Second-round multiplex PCR followed a first-round RT-PCR using HTBI primers. TCRdb reprocessed the multiplex PCR reads via MiXCR and lists one record per CDR3 protein. The sample includes around 1,000,000 distinct CDR3 sequences, less than 45% seen only once; the top ten take around 10%. Sequencing was done on a sample of peripheral blood or thyroid tissue (not recorded which). Every receptor here comes from an adult man with Graves' hyperthyroidism.

This clonotype was recorded at least ten times. The rearrangement uses TRBV7-6 and TRBJ2-7; 15 nucleotides match TRBD2. This CDR3 comprises 15 residues. CDR1 and CDR2 from the germline V gene are SGHVS and FNYEAQ. Trimming cost V 4 bases and J 5 bases; bases outside gene matches: 3. CDR3 nucleotides: TGTGCCAGCAGCTCGGGACTAGCGGGAGGTAACGAGCAGTACTTC. The encoded protein is CASSSGLAGGNEQYF.

This clonotype was counted many times. The chain recombines TRBV12-3 or TRBV12-4 with TRBJ2-5; 10 bases agree with TRBD1. Trimming cost V 6 bases and J 4 bases; bases outside gene matches: 5. CDR3 length equals 14 residues. In DNA form, the CDR3 reads TGTGCCAGCAGGGGACAGGGGAAGGGAGAGACCCAGTACTTC. Translation: CASRGQGKGETQYF.

The gene calls are TRBV29-1 and TRBJ2-7; no definite D call. Per the germline V gene, CDR1 is SQVTM and CDR2 is ANQGSEA. Trimming took 8 bases from V and 5 from J, leaving 10 bases between them. CDR3 length: 10 residues. CDR3 residues: CSLEGHEQYF. The CDR3 DNA follows: TGCAGCTTGGAAGGGCACGAGCAGTACTTC.

In its sample, this clonotype was seen many times. CDR3 in amino acids: CSVFSTGTYGYTF. The CDR3 DNA reads as TGCAGCGTTTTTTCGACAGGGACCTATGGCTACACCTTC. The rearrangement joins TRBV29-1 to TRBJ1-2; 7 positions match TRBD1. The CDR3 extends over 13 amino acids. The V gene's germline CDR1 is SQVTM and CDR2 ANQGSEA. Unmatched junction bases numbered 7, after V lost 5 bases and J lost 4 bases.

Only one count was recorded for this clonotype. Compared with germline, one end of the junction differs, possibly owing to a read error. The chain combines TRBV10-3 with TRBJ2-7; weak D call: TRBD2 (5 bases). Looked up from germline, CDR1 is ENHRY and CDR2 is SYGVKD. CDR3 length equals 15 residues. Here the CDR3 reads CASSLSTGSAYEQYF. The CDR3 DNA reads as TGTGCCAGCAGTTTATCTACGGGTAGCGCCTACGAGCAGTACTTC.